These 15 T cell receptor beta chains were sequenced from one sample in a study of cytomegalovirus exposure and HLA in healthy donors. The table came from immunoSEQ multiplex PCR; TCRdb's copy has only in-frame clones and leaves some out. The sample carries approximately 180,000 clones, about 87% recorded once. Sequences were obtained from PBMCs. All receptors come from a young woman in good health and CMV-seronegative.

V gene TRBV2 combines with J gene TRBJ1-3; D ambiguous. Germline values: CDR1 SNHLY, CDR2 FYNNEI. This CDR3 has 15 residues. Between the trimmed V and J ends, which lost 5 bases and 0 bases, there was a span of 11 bases. The CDR3 region has the DNA TGTGCCAGCAGTTTCGACGGAGACTCTGGAAACACCATATATTTT. Its protein product is CASSFDGDSGNTIYF.

V and J are TRBV6-1 and TRBJ1-4; no clear D gene. The CDR3 is made up of 15 amino acids. V was shortened by 3 bases and J by 3 bases, with 11 bases between the two germline ends. Germline lookup yields CDR1 MNHNS and CDR2 SASEGT. The CDR3 coding sequence is TGTGCCAGCAGTGATCCGGGATCCCCTAATGAAAAACTGTTTTTT. It codes for CASSDPGSPNEKLFF.

The J gene is TRBJ2-5, the V gene TRBV10-2, with TRBD2 matching 7 bases. The CDR3 consists of 14 residues. Germline assignment: CDR1 WSHSY and CDR2 SAAADI. The junction had 9 bases not matched to a gene; V was cut back by 8 bases and J by 3 bases. The CDR3 is CASQGRLAEETQYF. The CDR3 nucleotides read TGCGCCAGCCAAGGGAGACTAGCAGAAGAGACCCAGTACTTC.

This chain uses TRBV10-1 with TRBJ2-3; 10 bases agree with TRBD1. The V and J ends lost 0 bases and 3 bases, in that order; junction bases with no gene match: 3. Germline V CDR1 and CDR2: WNHNN, SYGVQD (reference sequence). The CDR3 length is 16 residues. The DNA of the CDR3 is TGCGCCAGCAGTGAGTCGGGGACAGGGGTAACAGATACGCAGTATTTT. Amino acid sequence: CASSESGTGVTDTQYF.

With respect to this clone: The sample holds other DNA sequences that translate to the same CDR3. V is TRBV5-1 and J is TRBJ1-1, with D unresolved. CDR1 and CDR2 (germline): SGHRS, YFSETQ. V gave up 2 bases and J gave up 1 base, with 6 bases separating them. The CDR3 spans 13 residues. The CDR3 sequence: CASSLGGNTEAFF. The CDR3 coding sequence is TGCGCCAGCAGCTTAGGAGGGAACACTGAAGCTTTCTTT. Filled out from reference TRBV5-1 and TRBJ1-1, the complete variable domain reads KAGVTQTPRYLIKTRGQQVTLSCSPISGHRSVSWYQQTPGQGLQFLFEYFSETQRNKGNFPGRFSGRQFSNSRSEMNVSTLELGDSALYLCASSLGGNTEAFFGQGTRLTVV.

The rearrangement uses TRBV19 and TRBJ1-2; weak D call: TRBD1 (6 bases). Germline V lookup: CDR1 LNHDA, CDR2 SQIVND (reference sequence). V shed 3 bases and J shed 3 bases, with 14 bases lying between them. The CDR3 covers 15 residues. CDR3 residues: CASSMKTGTDYGYTF. DNA of the CDR3: TGTGCCAGTAGTATGAAGACAGGTACCGACTATGGCTACACCTTC. Full variable domain (remainder filled in from reference TRBV19 and TRBJ1-2): DGGITQSPKYLFRKEGQNVTLSCEQNLNHDAMYWYRQDPGQGLRLIYYSQIVNDFQKGDIAEGYSVSREKKESFPLTVTSAQKNPTAFYLCASSMKTGTDYGYTFGSGTRLTVV.

The rearrangement joins TRBV25-1 to TRBJ2-5, with TRBD2 matching 9 bases. Germline lookup yields CDR1 MGHDK and CDR2 SYGVNS. Germline trimming cut 4 bases from V and 7 bases from J; bases unmatched to any gene: 10. This CDR3 is built from 15 residues. Here the CDR3 DNA reads TGTGCCAGCAGTGTCTTTGCGGGGGGGCCAGCGACCCAGTACTTC. The encoded protein is CASSVFAGGPATQYF.

The J gene is TRBJ2-7, the V gene TRBV6-5, with TRBD1 matching over 7 bases. This CDR3 is 14 amino acids long. With V trimmed by 6 bases and J by 5 bases, 10 bases remained unmatched. Per germline, CDR1 MNHEY and CDR2 SVGAGI. The CDR3 is CASSRGQKGHEQYF. CDR3 nucleotides: TGTGCCAGCAGCCGGGGACAGAAGGGCCACGAGCAGTACTTC.

The chain couples TRBV15 to TRBJ2-7; D may be TRBD1 (5 bases). Trimming stripped 0 bases from V and 3 bases from J, with 9 bases between. The CDR3 totals 14 residues. CDR1 is LNHNV, CDR2 YYDKDF, per germline (reference sequence). CDR3 sequence (DNA): TGTGCCACCAGCAGAGACAGGGTCAGCTACGAGCAGTACTTC. Protein sequence: CATSRDRVSYEQYF. The full variable domain, its missing parts supplied by reference TRBV15 and TRBJ2-7, is DAMVIQNPRYQVTQFGKPVTLSCSQTLNHNVMYWYQQKSSQAPKLLFHYYDKDFNNEADTPDNFQSRRPNTSFCFLDIRSPGLGDTAMYLCATSRDRVSYEQYFGPGTRLTVT.

This clone is a singleton in its sample. The genes are TRBV27 and TRBJ2-7; 7 bases are a match to TRBD2. Germline V gives CDR1 MNHEY, CDR2 SMNVEV (reference sequence). The CDR3 loop spans 17 amino acids. V was clipped by 2 bases and J by 0 bases; unmatched bases: 10. CDR3 sequence: CASSLGAGGTLSYEQYF. DNA of the CDR3: TGTGCCAGCAGTTTAGGGGCCGGGGGGACCCTCTCCTACGAGCAGTACTTC.

The sample holds one count of this clone. This chain links TRBV6-1 with TRBJ1-5; D remains ambiguous. CDR1 is MNHNS, CDR2 SASEGT, per germline. V lost 3 bases and J 11 bases, leaving 14 bases between the germline ends. CDR3 size: 13 residues. CDR3 sequence (DNA): TGTGCCAGCAGTGATGTAATCGACGGGACCCAGCATTTT. Amino acids: CASSDVIDGTQHF.

This sequence joins TRBV5-1 and TRBJ2-7; D gene uncertain. The V end was cut by 1 base, the J end by 0 bases, with 8 bases between. The V gene's germline CDR1 is SGHRS and CDR2 YFSETQ. CDR3 length: 14 residues. The DNA for the CDR3 is TGCGCCAGCAGCTTGTATCACAACTCCTACGAGCAGTACTTC. Translation: CASSLYHNSYEQYF. Drawing the rest from reference TRBV5-1 and TRBJ2-7, the complete variable domain is KAGVTQTPRYLIKTRGQQVTLSCSPISGHRSVSWYQQTPGQGLQFLFEYFSETQRNKGNFPGRFSGRQFSNSRSEMNVSTLELGDSALYLCASSLYHNSYEQYFGPGTRLTVT.

The chain uses TRBV6-5 and TRBJ1-3; D is possibly TRBD1 (5 bases). Deletions cut 1 base from V and 8 bases from J, with 12 bases between. The CDR3 is 14 residues long. CDR1 and CDR2 from the germline V gene are MNHEY and SVGAGI. The CDR3 DNA reads as TGTGCCAGCAGTTACTTTGCGGGGACGGACACCATATATTTT. Translated, it gives CASSYFAGTDTIYF.

The chain employs TRBV6-5 and TRBJ2-7; 10 bases are shared with TRBD2. With 6 bases clipped from V and 3 bases from J, the junction kept 5 bases outside the gene matches. The CDR3 runs 14 residues. In germline, CDR1 is MNHEY, CDR2 SVGAGI. CDR3 protein: CASSLTSGLYEQYF. CDR3 nucleotides: TGTGCCAGCAGCTTGACTAGCGGGCTCTACGAGCAGTACTTC.

The chain combines TRBV21-1 with TRBJ1-5; TRBD1, as called in the table, went unchecked against the DNA. TRBV21-1 is described as a pseudogene. The CDR3 contains 19 residues. The CDR3 coding sequence is TGTGCCAGCAGCAAATCTGACAGGCATGACAGGGAATGGGATCAGCCCCAGCATTTT. It codes for CASSKSDRHDREWDQPQHF.